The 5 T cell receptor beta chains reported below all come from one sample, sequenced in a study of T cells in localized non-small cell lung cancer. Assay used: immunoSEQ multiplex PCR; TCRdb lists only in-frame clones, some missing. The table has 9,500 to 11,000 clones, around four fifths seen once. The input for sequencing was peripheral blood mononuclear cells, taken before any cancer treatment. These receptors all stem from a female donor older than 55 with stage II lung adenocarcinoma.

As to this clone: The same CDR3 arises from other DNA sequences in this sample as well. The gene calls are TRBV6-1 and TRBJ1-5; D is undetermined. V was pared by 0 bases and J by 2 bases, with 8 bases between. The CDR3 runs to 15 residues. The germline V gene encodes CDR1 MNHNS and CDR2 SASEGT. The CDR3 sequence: CASSEAPDGNQPQHF. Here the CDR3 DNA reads TGTGCCAGCAGTGAAGCGCCAGACGGCAATCAGCCCCAGCATTTT.

The CDR3 DNA is TGTGCCAGCAGCTTACAGGGTCAGTCTAACTATGGCTACACCTTC. Amino acid sequence: CASSLQGQSNYGYTF. The rearrangement uses TRBV7-2 and TRBJ1-2, with D tentatively TRBD1 (5 bases). This CDR3 has 15 amino acids. Germline CDR1 SGHTA, CDR2 FQGNSA. The V end lost 2 bases, the J end lost 0 bases, and 10 bases lay between the germline ends.

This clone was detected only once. CDR3 nucleotide sequence: TGTGCCAGCAGTTTGTGGGGACTAGCGGGGAATGAGCAGTTCTTC. Amino acid sequence: CASSLWGLAGNEQFF. The rearrangement links TRBV28 to TRBJ2-1; 13 bases line up with TRBD2. The germline V gene encodes CDR1 MDHEN and CDR2 SYDVKM. The trim removed 3 bases at V and 7 bases at J, leaving 3 bases unmatched. The CDR3 length is 15 residues. The variable domain in full, with the rest retrieved from reference TRBV28 and TRBJ2-1, is DVKVTQSSRYLVKRTGEKVFLECVQDMDHENMFWYRQDPGLGLRLIYFSYDVKMKEKGDIPEGYSVSREKKERFSLILESASTNQTSMYLCASSLWGLAGNEQFFGPGTRLTVL.

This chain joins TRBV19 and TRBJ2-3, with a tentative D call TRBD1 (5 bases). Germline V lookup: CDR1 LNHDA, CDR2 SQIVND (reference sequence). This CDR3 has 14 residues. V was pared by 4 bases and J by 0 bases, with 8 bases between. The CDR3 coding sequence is TGTGCCAGTAGTACAGGGCCAAGCACAGATACGCAGTATTTT. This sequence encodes CASSTGPSTDTQYF.

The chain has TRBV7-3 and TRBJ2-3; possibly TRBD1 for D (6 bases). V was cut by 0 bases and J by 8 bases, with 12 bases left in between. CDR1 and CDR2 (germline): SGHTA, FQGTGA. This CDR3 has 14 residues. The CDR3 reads CASSLTTSGATQYF. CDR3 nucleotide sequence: TGTGCCAGCAGCTTAACGACGTCAGGGGCTACGCAGTATTTT.